Included here is one T cell receptor beta chain sequence, with context. Its target is not known. The entry originates in a study of cytomegalovirus exposure and HLA in healthy donors. Study conclusions and caveats: It was confirmed in vitro that a few of the CMV-associated chains were specific for CMV antigens. After further analysis at a later stage, 16,951 TCR beta sequences were associated with HLA alleles at 0.05 false discovery rate. Per published accounts, TCR beta sequences correctly predicted the HLA-A and HLA-B alleles of most subjects.

The PCR employed 60 Vbeta primers together with 13 Jbeta primers. Clones were sequenced by immunoSEQ multiplex PCR, and TCRdb holds only the in-frame ones, with some missing. The repertoire holds some 140,000 clones, with 60% to 85% as singletons. Germline CDR1 MGHRA, CDR2 YSYEKL. V shed 3 bases and J 3 bases; nucleotides not matched to a gene: 14. CDR3 length: 18 residues. The sequence was obtained from a middle-aged woman in good health and CMV-seronegative. V is TRBV4-1 and J is TRBJ2-1, with TRBD2 matching 7 bases. The material sequenced was PBMCs. This CDR3 reads CASSQVIVAGLIYNEQFF. The CDR3 bases are TGCGCCAGCAGCCAGGTCATCGTAGCGGGCCTTATCTACAATGAGCAGTTCTTC.